This TCR beta chain is from a study of cytomegalovirus exposure and HLA in healthy donors. Study-level information: Of 300 to 450 genotyped donors, approximately 84% clustered with self-reported Caucasian donors.

The CDR3 runs 15 residues. Germline V gives CDR1 LGHNA, CDR2 YNFKEQ. With 1 base removed from V and 4 bases from J, the gap between germline ends came to 11 bases. With 60 Vbeta and 13 Jbeta primers, the PCR was carried out. The repertoire was sequenced with immunoSEQ multiplex PCR; TCRdb's copy has only in-frame clones and lacks some. The table includes around 170,000 clones, more than 60% detected once. This chain joins TRBV4-2 and TRBJ1-5, with D perhaps matching TRBD1 (5 bases). The TCR sequence derives from a young man in good health and CMV-seronegative. The material sequenced was PBMCs. The chain's CDR3 is CASSQGTGGNQPQHF. CDR3 in DNA: TGTGCCAGCAGCCAAGGAACGGGGGGAAATCAGCCCCAGCATTTT.